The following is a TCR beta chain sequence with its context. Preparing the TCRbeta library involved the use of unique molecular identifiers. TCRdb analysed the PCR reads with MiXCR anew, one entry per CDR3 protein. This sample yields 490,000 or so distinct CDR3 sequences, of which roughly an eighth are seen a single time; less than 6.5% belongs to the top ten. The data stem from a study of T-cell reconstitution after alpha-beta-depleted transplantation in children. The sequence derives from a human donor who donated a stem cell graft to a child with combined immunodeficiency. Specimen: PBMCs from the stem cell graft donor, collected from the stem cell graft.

Here the CDR3 reads CSVEVVAGTPLLTDSSTDTQYF. CDR3 nucleotide sequence: TGCAGCGTTGAAGTAGTAGCGGGAACTCCTCTACTTACGGATTCTAGCACAGATACGCAGTATTTT. The V gene is TRBV29-1, the J gene TRBJ2-3; 8 bases fit TRBD2. The CDR3 is 22 residues long. The V segment lost 1 base and the J segment 0 bases; nucleotides outside the gene matches: 24. Looked up from germline, CDR1 is SQVTM and CDR2 is ANQGSEA.